These 4 T cell receptor beta chains share one sample of origin, sequenced in a study of T cell changes during pregnancy in multiple sclerosis. Sequencing was performed with immunoSEQ multiplex PCR; in TCRdb, only in-frame clones are kept and a portion is missing. Of approximately 100,000 clones detected, 80% to 95% appear once; the ten largest clones hold 2.5% to 4%. The material was peripheral blood, obtained in the second trimester of pregnancy. These receptors were collected from a female donor with multiple sclerosis, enrolled in a pregnancy study.

On this clone itself: This sample also contains other DNA sequences that code for the same CDR3. The V call is TRBV14, the J call TRBJ1-1; the D gene is possibly TRBD1 (5 bases). V was shortened by 6 bases and J by 1 base, with 9 bases between the two germline ends. The CDR3 length is 13 residues. Looked up from germline, CDR1 is SGHDN and CDR2 is FVKESK. CDR3 sequence: CASSLQGNTEAFF. The CDR3 coding sequence is TGTGCCAGCAGTCTGCAGGGGAACACTGAAGCTTTCTTT.

V usage is TRBV2 and J usage is TRBJ2-1; possible D gene TRBD1, 5 bases. This CDR3 comprises 15 residues. Looked up from germline, CDR1 is SNHLY and CDR2 is FYNNEI. V was trimmed by 4 bases and J by 5 bases, leaving 15 bases between them. The CDR3 reads CASSVQGGIDNEQFF. The CDR3 DNA sequence: TGTGCCAGCAGTGTTCAGGGCGGTATAGACAATGAGCAGTTCTTC. The whole variable domain, remainder taken from reference TRBV2 and TRBJ2-1, is EPEVTQTPSHQVTQMGQEVILRCVPISNHLYFYWYRQILGQKVEFLVSFYNNEISEKSEIFDDQFSVERPDGSNFTLKIRSTKLEDSAMYFCASSVQGGIDNEQFFGPGTRLTVL.

Only one count was recorded for this clone. The chain employs TRBV9 and TRBJ2-1, with 7 positions matching TRBD2. V gave up 0 bases and J gave up 4 bases; unmatched junction bases: 10. Germline CDR1 reads SGDLS; CDR2 reads YYNGEE. This CDR3 is 17 amino acids long. This CDR3 reads CASSVVGRLADYNEQFF. CDR3 nucleotide sequence: TGTGCCAGCAGCGTAGTCGGCCGGCTAGCGGATTACAATGAGCAGTTCTTC.

CDR3 DNA sequence: TGTGCCAGCAGTTTAAGCAGGGTGCGGGGTGAAAAACTGTTTTTT. Translation gives CASSLSRVRGEKLFF. This chain uses TRBV28 with TRBJ1-4; tentative D call: TRBD1 (5 bases). The CDR3 sequence is 15 residues long. V was pared by 2 bases and J by 7 bases, with 14 bases between. Germline CDR1 MDHEN, CDR2 SYDVKM.